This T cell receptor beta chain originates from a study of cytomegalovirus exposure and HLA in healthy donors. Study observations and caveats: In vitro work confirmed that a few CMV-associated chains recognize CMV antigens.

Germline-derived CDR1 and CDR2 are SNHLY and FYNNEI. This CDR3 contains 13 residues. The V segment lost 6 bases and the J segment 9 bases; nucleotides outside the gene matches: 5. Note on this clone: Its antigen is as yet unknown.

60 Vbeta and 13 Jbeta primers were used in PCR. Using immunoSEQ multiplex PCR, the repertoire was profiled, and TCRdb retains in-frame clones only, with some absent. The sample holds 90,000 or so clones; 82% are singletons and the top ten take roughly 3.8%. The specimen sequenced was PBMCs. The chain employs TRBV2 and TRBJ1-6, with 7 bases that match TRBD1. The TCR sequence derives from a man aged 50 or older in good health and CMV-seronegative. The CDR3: CASRQGLGSPLHF. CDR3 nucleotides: TGTGCCAGCAGACAGGGGCTCGGTTCACCCCTCCACTTT.